The 29 T cell receptor beta chains below were found in one sample sequenced in a study of blood T cell repertoires in COVID-19. The table came from immunoSEQ multiplex PCR; TCRdb's copy has only in-frame clones and leaves some out. The sample yields around 200,000 clones, under 90% seen once. Sample: peripheral blood. These receptors originate from an older man with acute or convalescent COVID-19.

The chain combines TRBV19 with TRBJ2-2; TRBD2 matches at 13 bases. The germline V gene encodes CDR1 LNHDA and CDR2 SQIVND (reference sequence). CDR3 length: 21 residues. J gave up 2 bases and V 4 bases, and 16 bases lay outside the gene matches. CDR3 in amino acids: CASSTVTLGLAGAANTGELFF. CDR3 nucleotides: TGTGCCAGTAGTACCGTTACTCTCGGACTAGCGGGAGCGGCAAACACCGGGGAGCTGTTTTTT.

The chain employs TRBV9 and TRBJ2-1; a weak D match, TRBD2 (6 bases). V lost 5 bases to trimming and J lost 8 bases, with 14 bases between them. CDR3 size: 13 residues. Germline V gene data show CDR1 as SGDLS and CDR2 as YYNGEE. The CDR3 region is CASSPAGFYEQFF. In DNA form, the CDR3 reads TGTGCCAGCAGTCCTGCGGGATTCTATGAGCAGTTCTTC.

The chain employs TRBV20-1 and TRBJ2-5, with D unresolved. Germline V gene data show CDR1 as DFQATT and CDR2 as SNEGSKA (reference sequence). The CDR3 length is 11 residues. The CDR3 coding sequence is TGCAGCCCGTTCCGCCAAGAGACCCAGTACTTC. Protein product: CSPFRQETQYF.

The V gene is TRBV24-1, the J gene TRBJ2-5, with TRBD2 as a possible D gene (6 bases). V was clipped by 9 bases and J by 5 bases, with 18 bases between them. The CDR3 has 14 amino acids. From germline, CDR1 is KGHDR and CDR2 SFDVKD. Here the CDR3 DNA reads TGTGCCACCTCTTCCCGGGAGTGGGGGGAGACCCAGTACTTC. It encodes CATSSREWGETQYF.

The gene calls are TRBV11-1 and TRBJ1-1; no definite D call. The length of the CDR3 is 14 residues. The germline gives CDR1 SGHAT, CDR2 FQDESV (reference sequence). Trimming removed 2 bases from V and 0 bases from J, with 7 bases in between. CDR3 sequence: CASSLRTLNTEAFF. Here the CDR3 DNA reads TGTGCCAGCAGCTTACGGACTTTGAACACTGAAGCTTTCTTT. Full variable domain (rest looked up from reference TRBV11-1 and TRBJ1-1): EAEVAQSPRYKITEKSQAVAFWCDPISGHATLYWYRQILGQGPELLVQFQDESVVDDSQLPKDRFSAERLKGVDSTLKIQPAELGDSAMYLCASSLRTLNTEAFFGQGTRLTVV.

The chain has TRBV4-2 and TRBJ2-1; D is possibly TRBD1 (6 bases). From germline, CDR1 is LGHNA and CDR2 YNFKEQ. Trimming pared 0 bases from V and 0 bases from J, leaving 9 bases between. The CDR3 loop spans 16 amino acids. CDR3 amino acids: CASSQDLQGSYNEQFF. CDR3 DNA sequence: TGTGCCAGCAGCCAAGATCTACAGGGCTCCTACAATGAGCAGTTCTTC.

In regard to this clone: At one end the junction does not follow the germline gene, possibly because of a read error. DNA of the CDR3: TGTGCCCGCAGCTTTCCGCCGGGGGCGGGGGGCCAAGAGACCCAGTACTTC. Translation: CARSFPPGAGGQETQYF. This chain joins TRBV5-6 and TRBJ2-5; 8 bases map to TRBD2. In germline, CDR1 is SGHDT, CDR2 YYEEEE. The CDR3 runs to 17 residues.

This clone has more than one count but fewer than ten. J is TRBJ1-1 and V is TRBV7-9; no definite D call. V lost 5 bases and J lost 1, with 11 bases in between. Germline V gene lookup returns CDR1 SEHNR and CDR2 FQNEAQ (reference sequence). The CDR3 is made up of 14 amino acids. CDR3 DNA sequence: TGTGCCAGCAGCCCGGATGGGAGGAACACTGAAGCTTTCTTT. This encodes CASSPDGRNTEAFF. Using reference TRBV7-9 and TRBJ1-1 for the parts outside the CDR3, the full variable domain is DTGVSQNPRHKITKRGQNVTFRCDPISEHNRLYWYRQTLGQGPEFLTYFQNEAQLEKSRLLSDRFSAERPKGSFSTLEIQRTEQGDSAMYLCASSPDGRNTEAFFGQGTRLTVV.

The chain joins TRBV19 to TRBJ2-2; TRBD2 aligns across 9 bases. Germline values: CDR1 LNHDA, CDR2 SQIVND (reference sequence). V was pared by 7 bases and J by 4 bases, with 10 bases of the junction left unmatched. CDR3 size: 16 residues. The CDR3 DNA reads TGTGCCAGTAATGGTCGCGGGACTAGCCCCACCGGGGAGCTGTTTTTT. Amino acid sequence: CASNGRGTSPTGELFF.

The V call is TRBV5-6, the J call TRBJ2-7; TRBD2 aligns across 15 bases. Trimming cost V 0 bases and J 6 bases; bases outside gene matches: 13. Germline CDR1 SGHDT, CDR2 YYEEEE. The CDR3 has 19 residues. This CDR3 is CASSLETGTSGRQFTEQYV. For the CDR3, the DNA is TGTGCCAGCAGCTTGGAAACCGGGACTAGCGGGAGGCAGTTCACCGAGCAGTACGTC.

The rearrangement links TRBV11-2 to TRBJ1-4; no reliable D call. Germline V lookup: CDR1 SGHAT, CDR2 FQNNGV. The CDR3 extends over 18 amino acids. Trimming removed 0 bases from V and 5 bases from J, with 19 bases in between. CDR3 nucleotide sequence: TGTGCCAGCAGCTTAGATCGACCTCCTACAGTTAGAAATGAAAAACTGTTTTTT. This translates into CASSLDRPPTVRNEKLFF. The variable domain in full, completed from reference TRBV11-2 and TRBJ1-4, reads EAGVAQSPRYKIIEKRQSVAFWCNPISGHATLYWYQQILGQGPKLLIQFQNNGVVDDSQLPKDRFSAERLKGVDSTLKIQPAKLEDSAVYLCASSLDRPPTVRNEKLFFGSGTQLSVL.

Worth noting for this clone: The sample carries other DNA sequences with the same CDR3. The V call is TRBV18, the J call TRBJ2-5; TRBD1 agrees at 10 bases. V lost 3 bases to trimming and J lost 5 bases; unmatched junction nucleotides: 6. Germline V gives CDR1 KGHSH, CDR2 LQKENI. The length of the CDR3 is 15 residues. The CDR3 nucleotides read TGTGCCAGCTCACCCCGACAGGGGGCGGGGGAGACCCAGTACTTC. It specifies CASSPRQGAGETQYF.

V gene TRBV19 combines with J gene TRBJ1-5; D might be TRBD1 (5 bases). Germline V gene data show CDR1 as LNHDA and CDR2 as SQIVND (reference sequence). Trimming shortened V by 3 bases and J by 3 bases, and 12 bases separated the two germline ends. The CDR3 loop spans 15 amino acids. The CDR3 here is CASSIGARINQPQHF. CDR3 DNA sequence: TGTGCCAGTAGTATTGGGGCCCGAATCAATCAGCCCCAGCATTTT.

The chain is built from TRBV5-4 and TRBJ1-6; tentatively, D is TRBD1 (5 bases). This CDR3 is built from 14 residues. Germline CDR1 SGHNT, CDR2 YYREEE (reference sequence). Between the trimmed V and J ends, which lost 6 bases and 6 bases, there was a span of 13 bases. The CDR3 loop reads CASTQAGFNSPLHF. The DNA for the CDR3 is TGTGCCAGCACCCAAGCAGGGTTTAATTCACCCCTCCACTTT.

Only one count was recorded for this clone. The chain couples TRBV11-1 to TRBJ2-2; 9 positions agree with TRBD1. With V trimmed by 5 bases and J by 5 bases, 3 bases remained unmatched. Germline V gene lookup returns CDR1 SGHAT and CDR2 FQDESV (reference sequence). The CDR3 totals 14 residues. CDR3 sequence reads: CASSRQGETGELFF. The CDR3 DNA follows: TGTGCCAGCAGCCGACAGGGGGAAACCGGGGAGCTGTTTTTT.

The chain carries TRBV23-1 and TRBJ2-1; TRBD2 is a possible D gene (6 bases). TRBV23-1 is filed as an ORF, its function uncertain. The CDR3 is 13 amino acids. The ends were cut back, 10 bases at V and 6 bases at J, with 16 bases in the middle. CDR3 in amino acids: CATLKTSFNEQFF. In DNA, the CDR3 is TGCGCCACCCTAAAGACTAGTTTCAATGAGCAGTTCTTC.

CDR3 loop: CASSESAGSLNTEAFF. CDR3 nucleotide sequence: TGTGCCAGCAGTGAATCGGCAGGGTCCCTGAACACTGAAGCTTTCTTT. The rearrangement links TRBV25-1 to TRBJ1-1; D may be TRBD1 (5 bases). This CDR3 comprises 16 residues. Trimming left V 1 base short and J 0 bases short, with 12 bases between. Germline V gene lookup returns CDR1 MGHDK and CDR2 SYGVNS.

This clone showed up just a few times. The J gene is TRBJ1-1, the V gene TRBV18; 9 nucleotides match TRBD1. The J segment lost 6 bases and the V segment lost 1 base, leaving 3 bases of the junction unmatched. Per germline, CDR1 KGHSH and CDR2 LQKENI. This CDR3 has 14 residues. This CDR3 is CASSPRGTGSEAFF. The DNA for the CDR3 is TGTGCCAGCTCACCACGAGGGACAGGGTCTGAAGCTTTCTTT.

The chain couples TRBV4-1 to TRBJ2-5; 8 nucleotides agree with TRBD1. Germline V gene sequence: CDR1 MGHRA, CDR2 YSYEKL. Germline trimming cut 4 bases from V and 4 bases from J; bases unmatched to any gene: 8. The CDR3 length is 15 residues. CDR3 residues: CASSRVQGVGETQYF. DNA for the CDR3: TGCGCCAGCAGCCGCGTACAGGGGGTAGGAGAGACCCAGTACTTC.

V and J are TRBV7-9 and TRBJ1-2, with 7 bases lining up with TRBD1. The V gene end was trimmed by 0 bases and the J gene end by 3 bases; junction bases not matched to a gene: 1. CDR3 size: 14 residues. Germline V CDR1 and CDR2: SEHNR, FQNEAQ (reference sequence). CDR3 amino acids: CASSLAGTDYGYTF. CDR3 DNA sequence: TGTGCCAGCAGCTTAGCCGGGACAGACTATGGCTACACCTTC.

The gene calls are TRBV19 and TRBJ2-5; possibly TRBD1 for D (5 bases). The V end was cut by 3 bases, the J end by 7 bases, with 12 bases between. Germline V CDR1 and CDR2: LNHDA, SQIVND (reference sequence). The CDR3 is 13 residues long. In DNA form, the CDR3 reads TGTGCCAGTAGTATCCAGGACATAGGGACCCAGTACTTC. This gives the protein CASSIQDIGTQYF.

The chain is built from TRBV6-1 and TRBJ1-6, with D perhaps TRBD1 (6 bases). V lost 2 bases to trimming and J lost 7 bases, with 15 bases between them. Germline V gene lookup returns CDR1 MNHNS and CDR2 SASEGT. The CDR3 runs to 16 residues. CDR3 amino acids: CASSEHGAGDNSPLHF. The CDR3 bases are TGTGCCAGCAGTGAACACGGGGCAGGGGACAATTCACCCCTCCACTTT.

The chain recombines TRBV7-2 with TRBJ2-3; no firm D call. The CDR3 totals 14 residues. The germline CDR1 and CDR2 sequences are SGHTA and FQGNSA. Between the trimmed V and J ends, which lost 4 bases and 3 bases, there was a span of 11 bases. In nucleotides, the CDR3 is TGTGCCAGCAGCTCTACCGTCTTTACAGATACGCAGTATTTT. This codes for CASSSTVFTDTQYF.

The V call is TRBV6-1, the J call TRBJ2-7; 8 bases agree with TRBD1. The CDR3 consists of 16 residues. CDR1 and CDR2 from the germline V gene are MNHNS and SASEGT. V trimming: 3 bases; J trimming: 4 bases; junction bases outside the gene matches: 11. CDR3 region: CASSDGQGSLRYEQYF. CDR3 nucleotide sequence: TGTGCCAGCAGTGACGGACAGGGTTCGCTTCGGTACGAGCAGTACTTC.

The gene calls are TRBV6-2 or TRBV6-3 and TRBJ1-5; D possibly corresponds to TRBD1 (5 bases). Germline V gives CDR1 MNHEY, CDR2 SVGEGT. Trimming cost V 6 bases and J 6 bases, with 24 bases left between them. The CDR3 loop spans 17 amino acids. The CDR3 is CASSSYLGRGFGQPQHF. CDR3 DNA: TGTGCCAGCAGCTCCTATCTGGGACGGGGGTTTGGTCAGCCCCAGCATTTT.

This chain joins TRBV19 and TRBJ2-1; 13 positions match TRBD2. The CDR3 is 18 amino acids. Germline values: CDR1 LNHDA, CDR2 SQIVND (reference sequence). The ends lost 6 bases at V and 6 bases at J; junction bases unmatched: 14. For the CDR3, the DNA is TGTGCCAGTAGCCGACAGTCAGCTGGACTAGCGGGAGTCAATGAGCAGTTCTTC. Protein product: CASSRQSAGLAGVNEQFF.

This chain connects TRBV6-2 or TRBV6-3 to TRBJ1-1; 8 nucleotides match TRBD1. Unmatched junction bases numbered 13, after V lost 0 bases and J lost 7 bases. CDR1 MNHEY and CDR2 SVGEGT come from the germline V gene. This CDR3 is built from 17 residues. This chain's CDR3 is CASSYSDRVTLLGEAFF. The CDR3 nucleotides are TGTGCCAGCAGTTACTCGGACAGGGTAACTTTATTGGGTGAAGCTTTCTTT.

This clone was seen ten or more times. The chain links TRBV9 to TRBJ2-1, with a tentative D call TRBD2 (6 bases). Trimming removed 6 bases at V and 6 bases at J, with 7 bases between. Germline V lookup: CDR1 SGDLS, CDR2 YYNGEE. This CDR3 contains 11 residues. CDR3 in DNA: TGTGCCAGCAAGGGAGGCAATGAGCAGTTCTTC. Amino acids: CASKGGNEQFF.

The chain's CDR3 is CSVAQGSSYNEQFF. The CDR3 nucleotides read TGCAGCGTTGCACAGGGGAGCTCCTACAATGAGCAGTTCTTC. This rearrangement joins TRBV29-1 to TRBJ2-1; 7 positions match TRBD1. With 4 bases clipped from V and 0 bases from J, the junction kept 3 bases outside the gene matches. The CDR3 extends over 14 amino acids. From germline, CDR1 is SQVTM and CDR2 ANQGSEA.